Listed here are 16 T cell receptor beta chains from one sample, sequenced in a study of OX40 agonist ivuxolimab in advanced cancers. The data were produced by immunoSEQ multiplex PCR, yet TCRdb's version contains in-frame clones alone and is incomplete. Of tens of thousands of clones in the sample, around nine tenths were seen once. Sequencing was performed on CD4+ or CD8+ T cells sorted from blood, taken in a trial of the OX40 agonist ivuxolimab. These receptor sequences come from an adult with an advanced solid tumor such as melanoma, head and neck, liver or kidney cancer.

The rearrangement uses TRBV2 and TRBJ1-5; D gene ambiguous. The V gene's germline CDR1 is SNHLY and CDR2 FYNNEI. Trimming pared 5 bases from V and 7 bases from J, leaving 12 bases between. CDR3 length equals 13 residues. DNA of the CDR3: TGTGCCAGCAGTTTCGGGTTGGGACAGCCCCAGCATTTT. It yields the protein CASSFGLGQPQHF.

CDR3 sequence: CASSETGSTEAFF. The CDR3 coding sequence is TGCGCCAGCAGTGAGACTGGGAGCACTGAAGCTTTCTTT. V gene TRBV10-2 combines with J gene TRBJ1-1; D is undetermined. This CDR3 is 13 amino acids long. Germline V gene lookup returns CDR1 WSHSY and CDR2 SAAADI. The V and J ends lost 2 bases and 4 bases respectively, with 8 bases between them.

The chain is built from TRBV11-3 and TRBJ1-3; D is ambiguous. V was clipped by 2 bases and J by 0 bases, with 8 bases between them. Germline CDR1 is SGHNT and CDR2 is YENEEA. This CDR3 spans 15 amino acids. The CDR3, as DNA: TGTGCCAGCAGCTTATCCTGGTCCTCTGGAAACACCATATATTTT. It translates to CASSLSWSSGNTIYF. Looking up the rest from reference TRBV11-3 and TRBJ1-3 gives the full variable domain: EAGVVQSPRYKIIEKKQPVAFWCNPISGHNTLYWYLQNLGQGPELLIRYENEEAVDDSQLPKDRFSAERLKGVDSTLKIQPAELGDSAVYLCASSLSWSSGNTIYFGEGSWLTVV.

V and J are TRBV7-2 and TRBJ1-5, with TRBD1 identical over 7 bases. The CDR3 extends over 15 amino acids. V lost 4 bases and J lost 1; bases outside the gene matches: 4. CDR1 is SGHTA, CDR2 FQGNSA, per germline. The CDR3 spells CASSSEGASNQPQHF. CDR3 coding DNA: TGTGCCAGCAGCTCTGAGGGGGCGAGCAATCAGCCCCAGCATTTT.

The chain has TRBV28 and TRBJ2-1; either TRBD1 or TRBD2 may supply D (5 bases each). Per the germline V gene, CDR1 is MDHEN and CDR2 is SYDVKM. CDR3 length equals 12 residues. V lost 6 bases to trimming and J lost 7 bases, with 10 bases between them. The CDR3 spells CASRGVGNEQFF. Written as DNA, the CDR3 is TGTGCCAGCAGGGGGGTAGGAAATGAGCAGTTCTTC.

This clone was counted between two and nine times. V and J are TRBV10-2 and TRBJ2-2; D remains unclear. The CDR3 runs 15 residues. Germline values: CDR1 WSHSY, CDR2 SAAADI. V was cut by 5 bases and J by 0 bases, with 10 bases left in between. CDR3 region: CASSISRTNTGELFF. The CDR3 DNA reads TGCGCCAGCAGTATCTCCAGAACGAACACCGGGGAGCTGTTTTTT.

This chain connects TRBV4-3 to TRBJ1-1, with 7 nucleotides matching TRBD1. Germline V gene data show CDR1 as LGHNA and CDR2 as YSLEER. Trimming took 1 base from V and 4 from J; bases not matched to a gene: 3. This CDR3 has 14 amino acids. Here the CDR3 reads CASSQGSGGTEAFF. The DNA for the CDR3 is TGCGCCAGCAGCCAAGGATCAGGGGGCACTGAAGCTTTCTTT.

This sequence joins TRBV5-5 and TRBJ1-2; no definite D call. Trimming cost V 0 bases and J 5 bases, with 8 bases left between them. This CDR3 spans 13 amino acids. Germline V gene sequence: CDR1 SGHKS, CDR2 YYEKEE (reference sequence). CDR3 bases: TGTGCCAGCAGCTTGGCACCAGGTTATGGCTACACCTTC. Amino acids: CASSLAPGYGYTF.

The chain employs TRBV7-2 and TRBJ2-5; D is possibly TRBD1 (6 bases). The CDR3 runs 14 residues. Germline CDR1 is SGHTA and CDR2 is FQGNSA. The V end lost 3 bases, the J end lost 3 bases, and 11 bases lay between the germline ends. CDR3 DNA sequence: TGTGCCAGCAGCTTCTCCCGGACAGAAGAGACCCAGTACTTC. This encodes CASSFSRTEETQYF.

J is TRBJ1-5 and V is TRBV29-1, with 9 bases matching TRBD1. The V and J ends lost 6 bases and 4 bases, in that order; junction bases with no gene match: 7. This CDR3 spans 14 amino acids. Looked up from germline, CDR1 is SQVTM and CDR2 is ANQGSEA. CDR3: CSVSSGTGNQPQHF. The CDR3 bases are TGCAGCGTATCCTCCGGGACAGGGAATCAGCCCCAGCATTTT.

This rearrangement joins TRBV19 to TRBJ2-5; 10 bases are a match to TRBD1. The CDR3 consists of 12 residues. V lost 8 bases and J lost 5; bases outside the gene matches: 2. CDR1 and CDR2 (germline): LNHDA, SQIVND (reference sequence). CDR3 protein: CASSTGGETQYF. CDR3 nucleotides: TGTGCCAGTTCGACAGGGGGCGAGACCCAGTACTTC. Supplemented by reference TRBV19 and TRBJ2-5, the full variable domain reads DGGITQSPKYLFRKEGQNVTLSCEQNLNHDAMYWYRQDPGQGLRLIYYSQIVNDFQKGDIAEGYSVSREKKESFPLTVTSAQKNPTAFYLCASSTGGETQYFGPGTRLLVL.

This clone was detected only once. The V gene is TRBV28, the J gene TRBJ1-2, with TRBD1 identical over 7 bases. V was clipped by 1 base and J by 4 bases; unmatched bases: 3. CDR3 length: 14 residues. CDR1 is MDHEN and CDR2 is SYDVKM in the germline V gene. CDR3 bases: TGTGCCAGCAGTTTATATGAGGGGGCCTATGGCTACACCTTC. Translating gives CASSLYEGAYGYTF.

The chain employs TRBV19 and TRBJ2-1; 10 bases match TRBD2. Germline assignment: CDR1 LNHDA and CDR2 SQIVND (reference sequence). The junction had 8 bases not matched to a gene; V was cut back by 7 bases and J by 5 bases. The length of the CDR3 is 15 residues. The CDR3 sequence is CASTALAGINNEQFF. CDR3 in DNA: TGTGCCAGTACGGCACTAGCGGGGATAAACAATGAGCAGTTCTTC. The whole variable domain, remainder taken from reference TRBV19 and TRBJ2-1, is DGGITQSPKYLFRKEGQNVTLSCEQNLNHDAMYWYRQDPGQGLRLIYYSQIVNDFQKGDIAEGYSVSREKKESFPLTVTSAQKNPTAFYLCASTALAGINNEQFFGPGTRLTVL.

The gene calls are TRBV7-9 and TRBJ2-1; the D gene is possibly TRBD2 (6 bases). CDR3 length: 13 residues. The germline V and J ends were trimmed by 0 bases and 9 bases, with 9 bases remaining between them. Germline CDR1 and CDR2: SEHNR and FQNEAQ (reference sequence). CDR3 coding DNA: TGTGCCAGCAGCTTAGCGGGGGGAGGTGAGCAGTTCTTC. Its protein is CASSLAGGGEQFF.

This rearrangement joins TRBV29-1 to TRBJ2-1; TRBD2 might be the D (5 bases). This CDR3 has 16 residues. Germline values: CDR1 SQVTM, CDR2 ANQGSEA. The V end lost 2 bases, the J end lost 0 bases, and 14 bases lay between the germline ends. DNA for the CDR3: TGCAGCGTTGAAATGCAGAGGGCGAGCTCCTACAATGAGCAGTTCTTC. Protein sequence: CSVEMQRASSYNEQFF.

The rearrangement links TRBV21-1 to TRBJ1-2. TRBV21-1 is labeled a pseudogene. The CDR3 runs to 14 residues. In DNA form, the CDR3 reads TGTGCCAGCAGGCCCTATACCGAACCATATGGCTACACCTTC. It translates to CASRPYTEPYGYTF.